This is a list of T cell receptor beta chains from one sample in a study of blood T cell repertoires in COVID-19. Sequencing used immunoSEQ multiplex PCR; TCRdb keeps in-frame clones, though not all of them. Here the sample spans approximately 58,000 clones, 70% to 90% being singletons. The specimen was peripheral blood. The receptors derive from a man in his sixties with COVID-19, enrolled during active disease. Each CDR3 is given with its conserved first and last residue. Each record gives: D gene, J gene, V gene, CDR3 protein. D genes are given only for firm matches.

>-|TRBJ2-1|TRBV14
CASSQGALRRGEQFF
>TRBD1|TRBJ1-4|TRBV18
CASSPRTGGEEKLFF
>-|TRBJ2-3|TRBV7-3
CASSPDELPILSADTQYF
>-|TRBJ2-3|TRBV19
CASRSGISTDTQYF
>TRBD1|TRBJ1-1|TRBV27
CASSPNRKQGPTEAFF
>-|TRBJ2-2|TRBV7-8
CASSPELRRELFF
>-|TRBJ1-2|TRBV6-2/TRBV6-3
CASSYELNYGYTF
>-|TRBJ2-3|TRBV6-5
CASGAADTQYF
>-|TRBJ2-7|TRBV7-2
CASSPQGQEQYF
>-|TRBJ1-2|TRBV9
CASSVFDSSRYGYTF
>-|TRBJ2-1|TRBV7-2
CASRTGTGTREQFF
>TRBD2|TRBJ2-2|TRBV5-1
CASSSLAGVGTGELFF
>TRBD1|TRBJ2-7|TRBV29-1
CSVGQGSYEQYF
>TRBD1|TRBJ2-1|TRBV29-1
CSVRTGTGVNNEQFF
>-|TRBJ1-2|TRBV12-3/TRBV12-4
CASSETTNYGYTF
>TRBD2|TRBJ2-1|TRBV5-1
CASSTKETSGNEQFF
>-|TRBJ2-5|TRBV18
CASSATATKETQYF
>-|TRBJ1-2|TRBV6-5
CASAIGGNYGYTF
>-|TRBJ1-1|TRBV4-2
CASRPQGGGMNTEAFF
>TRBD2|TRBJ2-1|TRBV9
CASSLRTSGRVPTSYNEQFF
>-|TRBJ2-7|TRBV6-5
CASSRGESYEQYF
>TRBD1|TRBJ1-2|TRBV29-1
CSVPGQGVSGYTF
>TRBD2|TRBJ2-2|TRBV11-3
CASSPGTSGRRATGELFF
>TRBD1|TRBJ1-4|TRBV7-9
CASSPGQGPEKLFF
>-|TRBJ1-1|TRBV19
CASSIPRFGAFF
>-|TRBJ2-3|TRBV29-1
CSVVLGQIPDTQYF
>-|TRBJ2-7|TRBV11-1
CASSRVGAFSYEQYF
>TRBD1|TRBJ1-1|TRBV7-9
CASSGTGDPEAFF
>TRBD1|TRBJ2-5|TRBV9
CASSPGQIEETQYF
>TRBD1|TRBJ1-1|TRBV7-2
CASSLAQDRAAFF
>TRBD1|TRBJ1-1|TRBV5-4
CASSAPGGAEAFF
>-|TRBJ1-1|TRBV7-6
CASMGRNTEAFF
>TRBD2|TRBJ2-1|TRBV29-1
CSVEDRGTRIEQFF
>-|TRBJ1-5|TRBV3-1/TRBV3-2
CASSPSGSAKQPQHF
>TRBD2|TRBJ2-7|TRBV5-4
CASSFSGGGEQYF
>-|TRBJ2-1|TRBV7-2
CASSLETTLGREQFF
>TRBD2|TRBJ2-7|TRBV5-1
CASSLSAGLDIYEQYF
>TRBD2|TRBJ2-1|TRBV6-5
CASSYPGGVRYNEQFF
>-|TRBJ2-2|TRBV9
CASSVGASQNTGELFF
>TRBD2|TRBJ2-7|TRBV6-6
CASRPGLAGGKYF
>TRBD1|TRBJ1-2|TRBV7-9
CASSIHRGENGYTF
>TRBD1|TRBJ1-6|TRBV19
CASIGDRGSPLHF